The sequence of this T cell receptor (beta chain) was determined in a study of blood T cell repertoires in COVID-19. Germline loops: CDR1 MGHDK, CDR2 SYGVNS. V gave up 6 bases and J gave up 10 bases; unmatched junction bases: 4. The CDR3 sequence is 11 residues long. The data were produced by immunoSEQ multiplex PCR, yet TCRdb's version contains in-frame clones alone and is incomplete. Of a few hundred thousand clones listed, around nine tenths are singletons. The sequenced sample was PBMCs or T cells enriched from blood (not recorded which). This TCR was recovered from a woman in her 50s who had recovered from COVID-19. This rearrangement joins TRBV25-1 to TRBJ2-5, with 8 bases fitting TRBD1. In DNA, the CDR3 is TGTGCCAGCAGCCAGACAGGGGTCCAGTACTTC. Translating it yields CASSQTGVQYF.